The TCR beta chain described here comes from a study of cytomegalovirus exposure and HLA in healthy donors. Study context: Inside one of the first data releases sat about 85 million unique TCRs taken from HLA-typed donors. Around 77% of a few hundred genotyped donors fell in the Caucasian-associated ancestry cluster. General study results and limits: Links to common viral pathogens appeared, in a later analysis, for several of the most significant clusters. In presence/absence analyses, roughly uniform sequencing depth across donors was assumed.

V dropped 2 bases and J dropped 8 bases, with 12 bases sitting between them. This CDR3 has 13 residues. Germline CDR1 SNHLY, CDR2 FYNNEI. The PCR had 60 Vbeta and 13 Jbeta primers. Some clones are missing from TCRdb's copy, which holds only in-frame ones; the method was immunoSEQ multiplex PCR. This listing includes 110,000 to 150,000 clones. Concerning this clone itself: Its antigen is undetermined.

The receptor comes from a man aged 40-49 years in good health and CMV-seronegative. The sample consisted of PBMCs. The chain couples TRBV2 to TRBJ1-2; D ambiguous. CDR3 nucleotides: TGTGCCAGCAGTGAACAGGTGCCCGCAGGCTACACCTTC. Its translation: CASSEQVPAGYTF.